A single sample is the source of the 6 T cell receptor beta chains below, sequenced in a study of blood T cell repertoires in COVID-19. The assay was immunoSEQ multiplex PCR, and TCRdb's table has in-frame clones only and misses some. This table holds about 69,000 clones, approximately 80% found once. The sequenced material came from peripheral blood. The source is a man aged 50-59 years with COVID-19, enrolled during active disease.

This chain uses TRBV6-1 with TRBJ1-6, with D perhaps matching TRBD1 (6 bases). Trimming took 4 bases from V and 7 from J, leaving 17 bases between them. The CDR3 length is 16 residues. The germline V gene has CDR1 MNHNS and CDR2 SASEGT. CDR3 coding DNA: TGTGCCAGCAGTGTTGTTACAGGGAAAGGCAATTCACCCCTCCACTTT. The encoded protein is CASSVVTGKGNSPLHF.

The CDR3 here is CASSTSGTHNYGYTF. The CDR3 nucleotides read TGTGCCAGTAGTACCTCCGGGACACACAACTATGGCTACACCTTC. The chain carries TRBV19 and TRBJ1-2; tentative D call: TRBD1 (6 bases). V was shortened by 4 bases and J by 2 bases, with 14 bases between the two germline ends. Germline CDR1 and CDR2: LNHDA and SQIVND (reference sequence). The CDR3 is made up of 15 amino acids.

The J gene is TRBJ2-1, the V gene TRBV5-6; weak D call: TRBD2 (6 bases). The V end was cut by 4 bases, the J end by 3 bases, with 11 bases between. Per germline, CDR1 SGHDT and CDR2 YYEEEE. The CDR3 spans 14 residues. In DNA, the CDR3 is TGTGCCAGCAGCCCCGGCGGGATCTACAATGAGCAGTTCTTC. Amino acid sequence: CASSPGGIYNEQFF. Combining the CDR3 with reference TRBV5-6 and TRBJ2-1 gives the whole variable domain DAGVTQSPTHLIKTRGQQVTLRCSPKSGHDTVSWYQQALGQGPQFIFQYYEEEERQRGNFPDRFSGHQFPNYSSELNVNALLLGDSALYLCASSPGGIYNEQFFGPGTRLTVL.

This rearrangement joins TRBV11-2 to TRBJ2-4; D might be TRBD1 (5 bases). The CDR3 totals 15 residues. V gave up 3 bases and J gave up 0 bases, with 9 bases separating them. Looked up from germline, CDR1 is SGHAT and CDR2 is FQNNGV. Here the CDR3 reads CASSLGRVAKNIQYF. Here the CDR3 DNA reads TGTGCCAGCAGCTTGGGCAGGGTAGCCAAAAACATTCAGTACTTC.

The chain recombines TRBV9 with TRBJ2-7; 8 bases are a match to TRBD1. Germline lookup yields CDR1 SGDLS and CDR2 YYNGEE. The V and J ends lost 4 bases and 7 bases, in that order; junction bases with no gene match: 10. This CDR3 is built from 14 residues. The DNA for the CDR3 is TGTGCCAGCAGCCCGGGACAGGCCCCCACGGAGCAGTACTTC. As protein: CASSPGQAPTEQYF.

This chain connects TRBV4-2 to TRBJ1-2; possibly TRBD1 for D (6 bases). The length of the CDR3 is 16 residues. Germline CDR1 reads LGHNA; CDR2 reads YNFKEQ. V lost 0 bases to trimming and J lost 1 base, with 12 bases between them. CDR3 residues: CASSQEEQGFNYGYTF. In DNA form, the CDR3 reads TGTGCCAGCAGCCAAGAGGAGCAGGGGTTTAACTATGGCTACACCTTC.